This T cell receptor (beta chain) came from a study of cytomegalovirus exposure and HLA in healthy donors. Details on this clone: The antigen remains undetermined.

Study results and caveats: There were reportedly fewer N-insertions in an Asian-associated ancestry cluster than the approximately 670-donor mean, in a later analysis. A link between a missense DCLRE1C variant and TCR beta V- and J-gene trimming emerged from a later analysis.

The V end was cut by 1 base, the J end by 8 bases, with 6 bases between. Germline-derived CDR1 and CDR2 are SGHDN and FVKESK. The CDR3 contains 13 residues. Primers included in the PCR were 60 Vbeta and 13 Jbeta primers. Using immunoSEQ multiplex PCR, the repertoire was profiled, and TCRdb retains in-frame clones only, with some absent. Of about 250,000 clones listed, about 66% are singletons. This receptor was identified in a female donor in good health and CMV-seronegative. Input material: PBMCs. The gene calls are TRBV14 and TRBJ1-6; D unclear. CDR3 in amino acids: CASSQVSHSPLHF. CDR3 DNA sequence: TGTGCCAGCAGCCAAGTGAGCCATTCACCCCTCCACTTT.